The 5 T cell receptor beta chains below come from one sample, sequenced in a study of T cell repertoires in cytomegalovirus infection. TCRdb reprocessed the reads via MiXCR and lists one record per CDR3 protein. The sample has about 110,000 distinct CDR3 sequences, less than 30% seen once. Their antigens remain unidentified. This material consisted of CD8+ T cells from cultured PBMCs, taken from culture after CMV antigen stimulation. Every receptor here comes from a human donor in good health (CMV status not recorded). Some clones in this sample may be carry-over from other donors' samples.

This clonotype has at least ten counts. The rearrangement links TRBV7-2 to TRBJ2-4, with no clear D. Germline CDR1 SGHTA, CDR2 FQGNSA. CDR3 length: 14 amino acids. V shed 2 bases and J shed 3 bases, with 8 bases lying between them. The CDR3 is CASSLMDGKNIQYF. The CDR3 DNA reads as TGTGCCAGCAGCTTAATGGATGGCAAAAACATTCAGTACTTC.

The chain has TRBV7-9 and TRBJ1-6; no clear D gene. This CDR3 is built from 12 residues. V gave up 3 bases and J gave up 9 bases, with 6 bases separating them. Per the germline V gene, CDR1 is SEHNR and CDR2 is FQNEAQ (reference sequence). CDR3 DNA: TGTGCCAGCAGCTTGGCAATTTCACCCCTCCACTTT. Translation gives CASSLAISPLHF.

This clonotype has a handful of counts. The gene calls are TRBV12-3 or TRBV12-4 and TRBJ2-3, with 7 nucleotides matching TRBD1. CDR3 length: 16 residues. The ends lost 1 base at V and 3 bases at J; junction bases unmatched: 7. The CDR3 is CASSLGGGALTDTQYF. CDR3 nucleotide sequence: TGTGCCAGCAGTTTAGGAGGGGGCGCTTTGACAGATACGCAGTATTTT.

Here the CDR3 reads CASSLALGTDIRTDTQYF. The CDR3 DNA follows: TGTGCCAGCAGCTTAGCATTGGGGACGGATATTCGCACAGATACGCAGTATTTT. The J gene is TRBJ2-3, the V gene TRBV13; D could derive from TRBD1 or TRBD2 (5 bases each). The CDR3 consists of 18 residues. The germline V and J ends were trimmed by 1 base and 1 base, with 18 bases remaining between them. Germline assignment: CDR1 PRHDT and CDR2 FYEKMQ (reference sequence).

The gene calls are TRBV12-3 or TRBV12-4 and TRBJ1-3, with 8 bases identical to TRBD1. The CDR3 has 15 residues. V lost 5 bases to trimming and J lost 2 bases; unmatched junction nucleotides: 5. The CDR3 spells CASSPRGPPGNTIYF. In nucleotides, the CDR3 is TGTGCCAGCAGTCCCAGGGGGCCACCTGGAAACACCATATATTTT.